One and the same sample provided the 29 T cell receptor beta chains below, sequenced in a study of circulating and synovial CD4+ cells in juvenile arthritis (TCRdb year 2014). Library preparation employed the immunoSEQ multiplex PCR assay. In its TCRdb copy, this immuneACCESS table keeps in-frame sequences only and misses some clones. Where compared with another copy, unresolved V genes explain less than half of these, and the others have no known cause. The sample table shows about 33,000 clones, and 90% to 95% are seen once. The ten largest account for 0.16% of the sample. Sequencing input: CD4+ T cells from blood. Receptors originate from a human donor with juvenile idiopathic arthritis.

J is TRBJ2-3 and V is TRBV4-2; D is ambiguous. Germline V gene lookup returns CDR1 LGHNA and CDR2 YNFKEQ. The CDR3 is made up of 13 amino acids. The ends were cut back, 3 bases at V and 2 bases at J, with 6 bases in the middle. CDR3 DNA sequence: TGTGCCAGCAGCCAGGGCCCCACAGATACGCAGTATTTT. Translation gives CASSQGPTDTQYF.

CDR3 coding DNA: TGTGCCAGCAGCCCCATCGGCAGGGGAAACTATGGCTACACCTTC. Its translation: CASSPIGRGNYGYTF. This sequence joins TRBV27 and TRBJ1-2, with D perhaps matching TRBD1 (6 bases). The germline V and J ends were trimmed by 6 bases and 2 bases, with 16 bases remaining between them. From germline, CDR1 is MNHEY and CDR2 SMNVEV (reference sequence). This CDR3 region has 15 residues.

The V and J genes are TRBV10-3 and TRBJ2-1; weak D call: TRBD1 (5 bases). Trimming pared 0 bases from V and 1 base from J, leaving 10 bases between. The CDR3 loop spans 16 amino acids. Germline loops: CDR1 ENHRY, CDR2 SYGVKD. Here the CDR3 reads CAISESYRRSYNEQFF. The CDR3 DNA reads TGTGCCATCAGTGAGTCTTACAGGCGTTCCTACAATGAGCAGTTCTTC.

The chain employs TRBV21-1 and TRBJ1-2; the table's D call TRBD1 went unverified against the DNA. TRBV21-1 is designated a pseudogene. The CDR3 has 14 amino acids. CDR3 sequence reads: CASRFEGHLYGYTF. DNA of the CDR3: TGTGCCAGCAGGTTCGAAGGACACCTCTATGGCTACACCTTC.

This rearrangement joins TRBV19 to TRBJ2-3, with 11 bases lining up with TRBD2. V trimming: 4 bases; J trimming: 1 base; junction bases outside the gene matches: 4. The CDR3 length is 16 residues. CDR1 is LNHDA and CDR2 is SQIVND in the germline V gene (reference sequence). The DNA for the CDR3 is TGTGCCAGTAGTACTAGGACTAGCGGGCGCACAGATACGCAGTATTTT. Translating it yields CASSTRTSGRTDTQYF.

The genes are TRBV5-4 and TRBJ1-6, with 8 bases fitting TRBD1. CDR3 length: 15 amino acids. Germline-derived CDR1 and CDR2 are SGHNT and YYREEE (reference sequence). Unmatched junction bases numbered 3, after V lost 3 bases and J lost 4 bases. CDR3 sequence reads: CASSWGQEYNSPLHF. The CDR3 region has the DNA TGTGCCAGCAGCTGGGGACAGGAATATAATTCACCCCTCCACTTT.

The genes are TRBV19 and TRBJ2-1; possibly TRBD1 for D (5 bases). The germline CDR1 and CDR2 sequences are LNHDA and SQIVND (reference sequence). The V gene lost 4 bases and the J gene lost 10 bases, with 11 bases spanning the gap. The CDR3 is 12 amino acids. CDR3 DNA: TGTGCCAGTAGTACAGGGTCGAACGAGCAGTTCTTC. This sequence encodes CASSTGSNEQFF.

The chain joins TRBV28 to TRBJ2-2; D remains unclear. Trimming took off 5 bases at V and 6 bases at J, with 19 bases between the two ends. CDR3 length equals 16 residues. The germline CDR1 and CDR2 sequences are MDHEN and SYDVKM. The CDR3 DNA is TGTGCCAGCAGTCCCCTACGGGTGGGTTTGTCCGGGGAGCTGTTTTTT. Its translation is CASSPLRVGLSGELFF. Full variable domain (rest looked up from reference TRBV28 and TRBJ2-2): DVKVTQSSRYLVKRTGEKVFLECVQDMDHENMFWYRQDPGLGLRLIYFSYDVKMKEKGDIPEGYSVSREKKERFSLILESASTNQTSMYLCASSPLRVGLSGELFFGEGSRLTVL.

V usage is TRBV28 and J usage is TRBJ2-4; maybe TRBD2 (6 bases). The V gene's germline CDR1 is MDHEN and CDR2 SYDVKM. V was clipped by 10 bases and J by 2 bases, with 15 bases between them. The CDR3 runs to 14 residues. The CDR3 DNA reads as TGTGCCACCCCCTGGGGGGTGACCAAAAACATTCAGTACTTC. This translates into CATPWGVTKNIQYF.

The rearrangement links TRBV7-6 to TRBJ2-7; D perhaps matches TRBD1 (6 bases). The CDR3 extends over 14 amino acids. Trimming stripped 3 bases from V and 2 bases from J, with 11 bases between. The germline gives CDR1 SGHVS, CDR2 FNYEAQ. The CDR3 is CASSFAQGPYEQYF. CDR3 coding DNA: TGTGCCAGCAGCTTTGCTCAGGGGCCCTACGAGCAGTACTTC.

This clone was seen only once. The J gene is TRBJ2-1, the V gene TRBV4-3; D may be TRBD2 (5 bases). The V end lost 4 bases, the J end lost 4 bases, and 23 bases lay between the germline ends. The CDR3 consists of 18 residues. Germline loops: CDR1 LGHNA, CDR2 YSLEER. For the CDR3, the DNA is TGCGCCAGCAGCCCCCAAGCCAAAGAGGGCAGAAAATACAATGAGCAGTTCTTC. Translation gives CASSPQAKEGRKYNEQFF.

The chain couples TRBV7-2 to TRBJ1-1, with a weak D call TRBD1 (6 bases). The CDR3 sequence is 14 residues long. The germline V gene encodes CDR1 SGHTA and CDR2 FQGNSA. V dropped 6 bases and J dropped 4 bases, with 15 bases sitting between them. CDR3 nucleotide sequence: TGTGCCAGCAGTCCCTCAGGGGTGGGCACTGAAGCTTTCTTT. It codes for CASSPSGVGTEAFF.

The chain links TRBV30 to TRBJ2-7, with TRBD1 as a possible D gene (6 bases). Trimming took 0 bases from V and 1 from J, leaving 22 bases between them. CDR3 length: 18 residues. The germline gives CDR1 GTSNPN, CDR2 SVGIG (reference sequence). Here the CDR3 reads CAWSVRWFGTPVSYEQYF. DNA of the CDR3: TGTGCCTGGAGTGTACGGTGGTTTGGGACACCGGTTTCCTACGAGCAGTACTTC.

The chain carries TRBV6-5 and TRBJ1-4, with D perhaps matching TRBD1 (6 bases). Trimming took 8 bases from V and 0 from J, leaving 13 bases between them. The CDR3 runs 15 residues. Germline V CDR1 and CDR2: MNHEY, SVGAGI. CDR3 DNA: TGTGCCAGCTCTCCGAGACAGGCAACTAATGAAAAACTGTTTTTT. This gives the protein CASSPRQATNEKLFF.

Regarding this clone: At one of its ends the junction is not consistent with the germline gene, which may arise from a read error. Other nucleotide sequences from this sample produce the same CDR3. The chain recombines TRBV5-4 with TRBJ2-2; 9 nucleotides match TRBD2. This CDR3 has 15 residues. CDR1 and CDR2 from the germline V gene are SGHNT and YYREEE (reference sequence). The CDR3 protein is CASAAGGLNTGELFF. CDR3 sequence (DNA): TGCGCCAGCGCAGCGGGGGGCCTTAACACCGGGGAGCTGTTTTTT.

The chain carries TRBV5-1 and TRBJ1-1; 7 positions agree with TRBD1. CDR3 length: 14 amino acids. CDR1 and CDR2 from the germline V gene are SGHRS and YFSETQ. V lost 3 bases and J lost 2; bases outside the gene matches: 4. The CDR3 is CASSYGTVNTEAFF. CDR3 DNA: TGCGCCAGCAGCTATGGGACAGTCAACACTGAAGCTTTCTTT.

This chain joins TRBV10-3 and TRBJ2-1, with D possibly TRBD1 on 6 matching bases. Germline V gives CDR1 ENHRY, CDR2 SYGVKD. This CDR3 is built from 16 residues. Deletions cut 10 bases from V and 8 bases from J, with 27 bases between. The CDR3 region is CATTQGRGELSHEQFF. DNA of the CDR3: TGTGCCACTACCCAGGGCAGGGGAGAGTTGTCGCATGAGCAGTTCTTC.

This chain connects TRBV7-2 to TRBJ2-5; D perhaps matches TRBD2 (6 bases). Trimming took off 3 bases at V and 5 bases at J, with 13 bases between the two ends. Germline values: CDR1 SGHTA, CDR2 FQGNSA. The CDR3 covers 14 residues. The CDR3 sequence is CASSLEGRRETQYF. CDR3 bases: TGTGCCAGCAGCTTGGAGGGGCGCAGGGAGACCCAGTACTTC.

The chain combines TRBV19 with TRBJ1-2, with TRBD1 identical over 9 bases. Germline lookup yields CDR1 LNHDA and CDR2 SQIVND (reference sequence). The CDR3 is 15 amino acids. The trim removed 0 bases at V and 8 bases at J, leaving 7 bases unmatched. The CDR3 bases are TGTGCCAGTAGTATAGACCTCACAGGGGGCCGGGGCTACACCTTC. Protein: CASSIDLTGGRGYTF.

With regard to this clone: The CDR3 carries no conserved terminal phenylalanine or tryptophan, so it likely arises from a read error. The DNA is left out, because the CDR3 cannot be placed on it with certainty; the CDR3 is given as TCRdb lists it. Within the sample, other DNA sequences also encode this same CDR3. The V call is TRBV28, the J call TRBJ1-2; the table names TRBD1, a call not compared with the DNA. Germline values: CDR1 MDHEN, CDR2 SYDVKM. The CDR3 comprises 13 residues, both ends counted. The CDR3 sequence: CASSSDTHTPFIG.

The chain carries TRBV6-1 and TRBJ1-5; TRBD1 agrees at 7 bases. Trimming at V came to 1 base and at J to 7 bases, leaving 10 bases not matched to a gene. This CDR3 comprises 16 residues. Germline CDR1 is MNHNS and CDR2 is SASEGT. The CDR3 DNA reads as TGTGCCAGCAGTGAAGAATTGGCGGCAGGGGGACAGCCCCAGCATTTT. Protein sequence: CASSEELAAGGQPQHF.

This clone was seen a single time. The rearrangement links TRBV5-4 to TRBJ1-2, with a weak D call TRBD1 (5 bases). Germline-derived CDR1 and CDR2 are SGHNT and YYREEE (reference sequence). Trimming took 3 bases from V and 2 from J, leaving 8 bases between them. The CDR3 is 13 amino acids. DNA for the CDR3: TGTGCCAGCAGCTCGACAGCGAACTATGGCTACACCTTC. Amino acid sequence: CASSSTANYGYTF. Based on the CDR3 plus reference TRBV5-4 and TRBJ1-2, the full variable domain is ETGVTQSPTHLIKTRGQQVTLRCSSQSGHNTVSWYQQALGQGPQFIFQYYREEENGRGNFPPRFSGLQFPNYSSELNVNALELDDSALYLCASSSTANYGYTFGSGTRLTVV.

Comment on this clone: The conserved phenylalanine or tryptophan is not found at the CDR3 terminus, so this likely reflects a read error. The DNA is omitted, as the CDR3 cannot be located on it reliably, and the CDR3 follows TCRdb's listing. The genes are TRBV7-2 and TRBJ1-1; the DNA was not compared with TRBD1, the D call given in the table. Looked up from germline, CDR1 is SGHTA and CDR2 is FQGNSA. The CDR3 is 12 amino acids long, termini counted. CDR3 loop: CASSLVSRWGRS.

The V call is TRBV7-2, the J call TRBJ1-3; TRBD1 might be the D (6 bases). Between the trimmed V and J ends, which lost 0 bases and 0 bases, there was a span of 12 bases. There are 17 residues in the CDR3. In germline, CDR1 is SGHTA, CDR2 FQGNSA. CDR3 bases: TGTGCCAGCAGCTTAGCGGGGGGGCCCCTCTCTGGAAACACCATATATTTT. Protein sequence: CASSLAGGPLSGNTIYF.

DNA for the CDR3: TGTGCCAGCAGCGTAGAGGGGAGGGGCAATGAGCAGTTCTTC. This gives the protein CASSVEGRGNEQFF. This chain links TRBV9 with TRBJ2-1; TRBD2 aligns across 7 bases. CDR1 SGDLS and CDR2 YYNGEE come from the germline V gene. With 0 bases clipped from V and 6 bases from J, the junction kept 3 bases outside the gene matches. The CDR3 length is 14 residues.

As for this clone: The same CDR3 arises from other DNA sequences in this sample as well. Here the CDR3 DNA reads TGTGCCAGCAGTCCATCCTTACAGGGGGTGACCTATAATTCACCCCTCCACTTT. This codes for CASSPSLQGVTYNSPLHF. This chain uses TRBV2 with TRBJ1-6; TRBD1 aligns across 8 bases. Germline assignment: CDR1 SNHLY and CDR2 FYNNEI. The junction had 11 bases not matched to a gene; V was cut back by 5 bases and J by 2 bases. This CDR3 region has 18 residues.

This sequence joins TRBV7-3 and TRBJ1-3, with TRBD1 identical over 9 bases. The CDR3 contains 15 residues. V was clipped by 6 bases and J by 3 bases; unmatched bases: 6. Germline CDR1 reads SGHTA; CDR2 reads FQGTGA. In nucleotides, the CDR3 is TGTGCCAGCAGTTTGACAGGGGGTCTTGGAAACACCATATATTTT. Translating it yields CASSLTGGLGNTIYF. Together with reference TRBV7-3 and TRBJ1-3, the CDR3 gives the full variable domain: GAGVSQTPSNKVTEKGKYVELRCDPISGHTALYWYRQSLGQGPEFLIYFQGTGAADDSGLPNDRFFAVRPEGSVSTLKIQRTERGDSAVYLCASSLTGGLGNTIYFGEGSWLTVV.

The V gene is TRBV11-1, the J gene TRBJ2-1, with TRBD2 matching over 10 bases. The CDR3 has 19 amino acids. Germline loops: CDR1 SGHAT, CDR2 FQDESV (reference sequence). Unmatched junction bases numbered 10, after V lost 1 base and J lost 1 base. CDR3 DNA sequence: TGTGCCAGCAGCTTAGTAGTGGGCCTAGCGGGAGCATCCTACAATGAGCAGTTCTTC. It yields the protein CASSLVVGLAGASYNEQFF.

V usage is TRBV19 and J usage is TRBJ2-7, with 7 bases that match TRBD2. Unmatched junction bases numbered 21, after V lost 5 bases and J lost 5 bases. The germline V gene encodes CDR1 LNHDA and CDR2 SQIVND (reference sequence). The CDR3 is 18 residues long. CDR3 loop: CASSPLTKPGRVYHEQYF. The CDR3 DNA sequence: TGTGCCAGTAGTCCCCTTACGAAACCGGGGAGGGTGTACCACGAGCAGTACTTC.